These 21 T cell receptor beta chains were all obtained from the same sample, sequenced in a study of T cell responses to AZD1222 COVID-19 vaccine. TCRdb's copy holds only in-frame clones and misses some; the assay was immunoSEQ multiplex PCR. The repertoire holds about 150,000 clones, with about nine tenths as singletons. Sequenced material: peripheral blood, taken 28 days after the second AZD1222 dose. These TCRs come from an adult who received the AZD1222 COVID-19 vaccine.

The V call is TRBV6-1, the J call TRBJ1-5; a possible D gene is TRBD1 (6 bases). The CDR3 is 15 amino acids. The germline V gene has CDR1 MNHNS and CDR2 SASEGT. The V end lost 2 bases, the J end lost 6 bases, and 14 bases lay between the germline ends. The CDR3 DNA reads TGTGCCAGCAGTGAATCGGGGGGCATTGCTCAGCCCCAGCATTTT. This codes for CASSESGGIAQPQHF.

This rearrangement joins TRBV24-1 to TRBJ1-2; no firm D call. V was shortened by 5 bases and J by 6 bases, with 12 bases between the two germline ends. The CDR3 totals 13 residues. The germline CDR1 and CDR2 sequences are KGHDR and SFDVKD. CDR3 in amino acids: CATSAEEGNGYTF. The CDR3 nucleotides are TGTGCCACCAGTGCCGAGGAGGGTAATGGCTACACCTTC.

CDR3 region: CASSRGGGAEAFF. The CDR3 DNA sequence: TGTGCCAGCAGCCGGGGAGGGGGCGCTGAAGCTTTCTTT. The V gene is TRBV11-3, the J gene TRBJ1-1, with 7 bases aligning to TRBD1. Germline CDR1 SGHNT, CDR2 YENEEA. The CDR3 spans 13 residues. The J segment lost 6 bases and the V segment lost 5 bases, leaving 6 bases of the junction unmatched.

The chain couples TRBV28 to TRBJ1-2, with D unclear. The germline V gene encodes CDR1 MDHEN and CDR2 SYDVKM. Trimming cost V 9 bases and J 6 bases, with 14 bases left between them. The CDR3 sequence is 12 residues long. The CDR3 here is CASQKAGNGYTF. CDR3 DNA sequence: TGTGCCAGTCAGAAGGCGGGGAATGGCTACACCTTC.

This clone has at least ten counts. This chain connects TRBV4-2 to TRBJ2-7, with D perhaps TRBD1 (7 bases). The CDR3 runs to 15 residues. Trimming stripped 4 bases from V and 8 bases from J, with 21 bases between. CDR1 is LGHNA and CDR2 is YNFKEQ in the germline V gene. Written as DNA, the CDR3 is TGTGCCAGCAGCCCCCAGGTAGGAGGGGGCGAAAAGCAGTACTTC. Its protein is CASSPQVGGGEKQYF.

The CDR3 sequence is CASSSTEAGTAATF. CDR3 nucleotide sequence: TGTGCCAGCAGCTCGACTGAAGCCGGGACCGCGGCCACCTTC. This chain joins TRBV9 and TRBJ1-2; D perhaps matches TRBD1 (5 bases). Trimming took 4 bases from V and 13 from J, leaving 23 bases between them. The germline gives CDR1 SGDLS, CDR2 YYNGEE. This CDR3 is 14 amino acids long.

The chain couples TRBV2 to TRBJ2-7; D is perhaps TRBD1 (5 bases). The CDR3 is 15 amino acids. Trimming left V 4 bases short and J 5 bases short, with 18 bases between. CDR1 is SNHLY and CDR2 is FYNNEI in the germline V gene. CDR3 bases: TGTGCCAGCAGTGTTGCCTGGCAGGGTGAGGACGAGCAGTACTTC. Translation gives CASSVAWQGEDEQYF. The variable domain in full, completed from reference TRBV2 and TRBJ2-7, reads EPEVTQTPSHQVTQMGQEVILRCVPISNHLYFYWYRQILGQKVEFLVSFYNNEISEKSEIFDDQFSVERPDGSNFTLKIRSTKLEDSAMYFCASSVAWQGEDEQYFGPGTRLTVT.

The CDR3 region is CASSLGLGQYF. CDR3 DNA: TGTGCCAGCAGCTTGGGGTTGGGGCAGTACTTC. V gene TRBV5-5 combines with J gene TRBJ2-7; D ambiguous. There are 11 residues in the CDR3. Germline V lookup: CDR1 SGHKS, CDR2 YYEKEE (reference sequence). V lost 0 bases, J lost 9 bases, and 7 bases lay in between. Complete variable domain (other parts from reference TRBV5-5 and TRBJ2-7): DAGVTQSPTHLIKTRGQQVTLRCSPISGHKSVSWYQQVLGQGPQFIFQYYEKEERGRGNFPDRFSARQFPNYSSELNVNALLLGDSALYLCASSLGLGQYFGPGTRLTVT.

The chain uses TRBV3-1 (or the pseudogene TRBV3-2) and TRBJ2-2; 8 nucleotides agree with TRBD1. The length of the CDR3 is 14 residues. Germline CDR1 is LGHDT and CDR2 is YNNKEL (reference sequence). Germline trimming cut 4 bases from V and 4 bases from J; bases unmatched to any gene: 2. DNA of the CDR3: TGTGCCAGCAGCCGACAGGGGTCCACCGGGGAGCTGTTTTTT. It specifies CASSRQGSTGELFF.

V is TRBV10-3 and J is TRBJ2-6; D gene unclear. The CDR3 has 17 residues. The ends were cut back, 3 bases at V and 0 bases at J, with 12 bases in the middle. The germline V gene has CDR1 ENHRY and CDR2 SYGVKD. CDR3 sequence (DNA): TGTGCCATCAGTGACCTTGGGGTAGACTCTGGGGCCAACGTCCTGACTTTC. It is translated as CAISDLGVDSGANVLTF.

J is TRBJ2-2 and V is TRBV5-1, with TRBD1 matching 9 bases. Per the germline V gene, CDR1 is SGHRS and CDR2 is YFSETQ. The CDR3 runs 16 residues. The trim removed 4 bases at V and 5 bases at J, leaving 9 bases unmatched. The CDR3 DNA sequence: TGCGCCAGCAGCCCAGGACAGGGGAGCCGGACCGGGGAGCTGTTTTTT. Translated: CASSPGQGSRTGELFF.

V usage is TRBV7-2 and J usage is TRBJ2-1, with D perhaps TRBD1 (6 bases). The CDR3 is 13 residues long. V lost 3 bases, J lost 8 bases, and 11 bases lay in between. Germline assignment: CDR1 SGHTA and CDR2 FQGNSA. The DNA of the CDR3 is TGTGCCAGCAGCTTGGGGGCTACTTATGAGCAGTTCTTC. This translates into CASSLGATYEQFF.

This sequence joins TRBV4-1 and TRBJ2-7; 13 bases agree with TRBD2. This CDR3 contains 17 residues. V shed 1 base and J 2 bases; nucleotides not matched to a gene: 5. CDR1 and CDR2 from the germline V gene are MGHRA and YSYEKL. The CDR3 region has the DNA TGCGCCAGCAGCCAAGCCTATGGGACTAGCGGGACCTACGAGCAGTACTTC. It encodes CASSQAYGTSGTYEQYF.

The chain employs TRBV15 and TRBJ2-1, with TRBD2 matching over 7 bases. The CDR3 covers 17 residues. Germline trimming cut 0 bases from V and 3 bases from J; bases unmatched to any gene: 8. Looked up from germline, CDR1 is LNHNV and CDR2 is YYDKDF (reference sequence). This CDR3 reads CATSREPTGLVYNEQFF. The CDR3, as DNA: TGTGCCACCAGCAGAGAGCCCACCGGACTAGTCTACAATGAGCAGTTCTTC.

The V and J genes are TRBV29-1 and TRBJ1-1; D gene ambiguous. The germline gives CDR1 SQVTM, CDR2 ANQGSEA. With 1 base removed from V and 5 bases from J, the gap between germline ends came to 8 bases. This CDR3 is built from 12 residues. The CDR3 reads CSVEGAGTEAFF. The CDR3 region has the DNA TGCAGCGTTGAAGGGGCTGGTACTGAAGCTTTCTTT.

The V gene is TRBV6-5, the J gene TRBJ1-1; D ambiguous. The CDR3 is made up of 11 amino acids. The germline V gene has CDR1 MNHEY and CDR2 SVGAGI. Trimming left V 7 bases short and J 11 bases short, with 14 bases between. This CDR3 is CASNLYSVAFF. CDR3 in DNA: TGTGCCAGCAACCTTTACAGTGTTGCTTTCTTT.

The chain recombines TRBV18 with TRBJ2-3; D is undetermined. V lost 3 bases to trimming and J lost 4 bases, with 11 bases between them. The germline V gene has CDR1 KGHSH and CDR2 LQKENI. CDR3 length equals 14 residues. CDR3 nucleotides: TGTGCCAGCTCACCTGGGCTGGAGTCAGATACGCAGTATTTT. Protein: CASSPGLESDTQYF.

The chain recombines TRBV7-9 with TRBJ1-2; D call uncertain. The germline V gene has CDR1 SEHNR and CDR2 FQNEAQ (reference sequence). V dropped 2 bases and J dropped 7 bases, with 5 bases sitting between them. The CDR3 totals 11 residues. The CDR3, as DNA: TGTGCCAGCAGCTTAAGAGGTGGCTACACCTTC. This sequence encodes CASSLRGGYTF.

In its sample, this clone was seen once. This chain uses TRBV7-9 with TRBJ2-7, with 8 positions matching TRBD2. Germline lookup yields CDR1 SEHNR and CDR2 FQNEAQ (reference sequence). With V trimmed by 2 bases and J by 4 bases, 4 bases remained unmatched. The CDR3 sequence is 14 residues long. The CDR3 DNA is TGTGCCAGCAGCTTAATGGGCGGGAGGTACGAGCAGTACTTC. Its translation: CASSLMGGRYEQYF.

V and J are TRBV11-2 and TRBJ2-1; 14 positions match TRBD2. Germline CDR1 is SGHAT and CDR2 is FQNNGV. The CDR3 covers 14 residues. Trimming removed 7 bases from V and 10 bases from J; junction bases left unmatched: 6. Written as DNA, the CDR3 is TGTGCCAGCACCAGGACTAGCGGGAGGAGGGAGCAGTTCTTC. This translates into CASTRTSGRREQFF.

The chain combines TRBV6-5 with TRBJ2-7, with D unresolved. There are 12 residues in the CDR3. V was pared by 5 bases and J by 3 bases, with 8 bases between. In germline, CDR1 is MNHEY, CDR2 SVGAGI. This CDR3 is CASSRVDYEQYF. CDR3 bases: TGTGCCAGCAGTAGAGTTGACTACGAGCAGTACTTC.